The clone carrying this TCR beta chain was observed many times. What it binds is unknown. TCRdb re-called the 5' RACE reads with MiXCR, one entry per CDR3 protein. The table shows some 44,000 distinct CDR3 sequences, with roughly 21% occurring only once. The sorted Tregs were CD4+CD25+CD127-/low cells. CDR1 and CDR2 from the germline V gene are DFQATT and SNEGSKA (reference sequence). With 0 bases removed from V and 1 base from J, the gap between germline ends came to 7 bases. The CDR3 consists of 14 residues. Study-wide results and caveats: In terms of TCR gene usage, tumor memory CD4+ T cells clustered together with blood and lymph node memory CD4+ cells, as well as with lymph node naive CD4+ cells.

The chain employs TRBV20-1 and TRBJ1-3; no definite D call. The sequenced sample was Tregs sorted from blood. The clonotype originates from a female donor with breast cancer. The CDR3 is CSARDPFSGNTIYF. The CDR3 region has the DNA TGCAGTGCTAGAGATCCATTTTCTGGAAACACCATATATTTT.